Following are 32 T cell receptor beta chains from one sample sequenced in a study of T cells expressing NK-cell markers. TCRdb reanalyzed the 5' RACE reads and collapses them to one entry per CDR3 protein, without DNA. This specimen shows over 350,000 distinct CDR3 sequences; the ten leading clones hold 9.5% to 12%. Specimen: blood T cells: a sorted CD56 or NKG2C T cell subset, CD4+ or CD8+ T cells, or bulk PBMC T cells (not recorded which). The source of these receptors is a woman aged 50 to 65 in good health.

The rearrangement uses TRBV27 and TRBJ2-3; TCRdb's D call, TRBD2, is unchecked because there is no DNA. Germline V gene lookup returns CDR1 MNHEY and CDR2 SMNVEV (reference sequence). The CDR3 runs 16 residues. CDR3 amino acids: CASRQLAGGLTDTQYF.

V gene TRBV6-6 combines with J gene TRBJ2-7. CDR3 length: 16 amino acids. Germline CDR1 reads MNHNY; CDR2 reads SVGAGI (reference sequence). The CDR3 reads CASSYPERAGIYEQYF.

This chain connects TRBV6-6 to TRBJ2-5; TCRdb returns TRBD1, unconfirmable since there is no DNA. The CDR3 runs to 12 residues. CDR1 is MNHNY and CDR2 is SVGAGI in the germline V gene (reference sequence). CDR3 residues: CASRDPEETQYF.

The rearrangement uses TRBV6-1 and TRBJ1-1; checking the TCRdb D call of TRBD1 is not possible without DNA. The germline gives CDR1 MNHNS, CDR2 SASEGT. This CDR3 contains 13 residues. The CDR3: CASSEGQGTQAFF.

The V and J genes are TRBV5-1 and TRBJ2-1; absent DNA, TCRdb's TRBD2 call cannot be checked. This CDR3 has 15 amino acids. Germline CDR1 reads SGHRS; CDR2 reads YFSETQ. CDR3 sequence reads: CASSPSGGPYNEQFF.

This chain joins TRBV12-3 or TRBV12-4 and TRBJ1-2; the TRBD1 assignment by TCRdb is unverifiable without DNA. The CDR3 is 13 amino acids. The CDR3 loop is CASSSEGDPGYTF.

The chain links TRBV7-3 to TRBJ2-5. This CDR3 is 15 amino acids long. Germline V gene lookup returns CDR1 SGHTA and CDR2 FQGTGA. The CDR3 sequence: CASSLTPGRRETQYF.

The chain employs TRBV28 and TRBJ2-1; TCRdb indicates TRBD1, and absent DNA this call remains unverified. Germline CDR1 MDHEN, CDR2 SYDVKM. CDR3 length: 15 amino acids. CDR3 residues: CASSLATGNYNEQFF.

The chain couples TRBV12-3 or TRBV12-4 to TRBJ2-3; TCRdb outputs TRBD1, but without DNA this stays unchecked. The CDR3 loop spans 14 amino acids. This CDR3 is CASSYSTGRNTQYF.

The J gene is TRBJ2-2, the V gene TRBV24-1; with no DNA, the TCRdb D assignment of TRBD2 cannot be verified. CDR3 length equals 14 residues. In germline, CDR1 is KGHDR, CDR2 SFDVKD. The chain's CDR3 is CATRTSGSTGELFF.

The chain joins TRBV11-2 to TRBJ1-1. Looked up from germline, CDR1 is SGHAT and CDR2 is FQNNGV. This CDR3 is built from 16 residues. The CDR3 here is CASSSHGPMGNTEAFF.

CDR3 in amino acids: CSVSRGGTGELFF. The chain has TRBV29-1 and TRBJ2-2; TCRdb names TRBD2, which stays unverified in the absence of DNA. This CDR3 is built from 13 residues. Germline-derived CDR1 and CDR2 are SQVTM and ANQGSEA.

This chain connects TRBV27 to TRBJ2-1; TCRdb's D gene call, TRBD1, goes unchecked for lack of DNA. The CDR3 loop spans 15 amino acids. Germline V gene lookup returns CDR1 MNHEY and CDR2 SMNVEV (reference sequence). The CDR3 spells CASSSGTETYNEQFF.

The chain uses TRBV27 and TRBJ1-1; TCRdb lists TRBD1, though no DNA is available to test this call. The CDR3 is 15 residues long. Germline values: CDR1 MNHEY, CDR2 SMNVEV (reference sequence). The CDR3 region is CASSPRPGQGTEAFF.

V gene TRBV10-2 combines with J gene TRBJ2-7; TCRdb designates TRBD1, a call that cannot be tested without DNA. CDR3 size: 15 residues. From germline, CDR1 is WSHSY and CDR2 SAAADI. CDR3 residues: CASSEFPDRSREQYF.

The J gene is TRBJ1-1, the V gene TRBV25-1. Germline values: CDR1 MGHDK, CDR2 SYGVNS. The CDR3 is 14 amino acids. CDR3 sequence reads: CASRVPGGAGEAFF.

This chain joins TRBV12-3 or TRBV12-4 and TRBJ2-1; as DNA is missing, the TRBD2 call by TCRdb cannot be tested. This CDR3 is 15 amino acids long. CDR3 sequence: CASLLLAGERNEQFF.

The rearrangement links TRBV6-5 to TRBJ2-2; TCRdb outputs TRBD2, but without DNA this stays unchecked. The germline CDR1 and CDR2 sequences are MNHEY and SVGAGI. The CDR3 extends over 16 amino acids. CDR3 sequence reads: CASSYDPREGTGELFF.

The rearrangement joins TRBV5-5 to TRBJ1-1. The length of the CDR3 is 14 residues. Germline CDR1 reads SGHKS; CDR2 reads YYEKEE (reference sequence). The CDR3 protein is CASNRVEIGTEAFF.

This chain uses TRBV5-1 with TRBJ2-5. The CDR3 spans 12 residues. Germline V gene data show CDR1 as SGHRS and CDR2 as YFSETQ. CDR3 sequence reads: CASSSTRETQYF.

The chain uses TRBV7-9 and TRBJ1-4; absent DNA, TCRdb's TRBD1 call cannot be checked. From germline, CDR1 is SEHNR and CDR2 FQNEAQ (reference sequence). This CDR3 comprises 18 residues. CDR3 region: CASSRGTGNIGRSEKLFF.

The chain is built from TRBV10-1 and TRBJ2-2. The CDR3 length is 14 residues. Germline CDR1 and CDR2: WNHNN and SYGVQD (reference sequence). The CDR3 loop is CASSESIFTGELFF.

The V and J genes are TRBV25-1 and TRBJ1-2; the D gene TCRdb calls, TRBD1, cannot be checked with no DNA. From germline, CDR1 is MGHDK and CDR2 SYGVNS. The CDR3 is 13 amino acids. The CDR3 is CASSEGDRYGYTF.

The chain recombines TRBV20-1 with TRBJ2-1; TCRdb selects TRBD2, and the lack of DNA leaves this call unchecked. The length of the CDR3 is 15 residues. Germline CDR1 is DFQATT and CDR2 is SNEGSKA (reference sequence). Here the CDR3 reads CSARVREGPLNEQFF.

The CDR3 sequence is CASSLTGDYGYTF. V is TRBV7-8 and J is TRBJ1-2; TCRdb indicates TRBD1, and absent DNA this call remains unverified. The CDR3 consists of 13 residues. Germline assignment: CDR1 SGHVS and CDR2 FQNEAQ.

The chain uses TRBV6-1 and TRBJ2-7; TCRdb proposes TRBD2, but this gene call is untestable without DNA. The germline gives CDR1 MNHNS, CDR2 SASEGT. The CDR3 has 16 residues. CDR3 protein: CASSSRTSGRIYEQYF.

CDR3 amino acids: CASSLAWREGRHNEQFF. The chain has TRBV7-9 and TRBJ2-1; TCRdb names TRBD2, which stays unverified in the absence of DNA. Germline CDR1 reads SEHNR; CDR2 reads FQNEAQ (reference sequence). The CDR3 runs 17 residues.

V and J are TRBV20-1 and TRBJ2-5; as DNA is missing, the TRBD2 call by TCRdb cannot be tested. CDR3 length: 16 amino acids. Germline-derived CDR1 and CDR2 are DFQATT and SNEGSKA (reference sequence). CDR3 in amino acids: CSARDFRLAVQETQYF.

The chain uses TRBV20-1 and TRBJ2-7; as DNA is missing, the TRBD2 call by TCRdb cannot be tested. Germline CDR1 and CDR2: DFQATT and SNEGSKA (reference sequence). The CDR3 consists of 14 residues. This CDR3 reads CSARDPGTRYEQYF.

The rearrangement links TRBV12-3 or TRBV12-4 to TRBJ2-1; TCRdb proposes TRBD2, but this gene call is untestable without DNA. The CDR3 extends over 20 amino acids. CDR3 residues: CASSLSPFRSSGSAYNEQFF.

The chain recombines TRBV12-3 or TRBV12-4 with TRBJ1-1. CDR3 length: 12 residues. CDR3 residues: CASSLEDTEAFF.

The chain is built from TRBV9 and TRBJ1-1; TCRdb selects TRBD1, and the lack of DNA leaves this call unchecked. The CDR3 is 13 amino acids. In germline, CDR1 is SGDLS, CDR2 YYNGEE. CDR3 protein: CATTGISNTEAFF. Drawing the rest from reference TRBV9 and TRBJ1-1, the complete variable domain is DSGVTQTPKHLITATGQRVTLRCSPRSGDLSVYWYQQSLDQGLQFLIQYYNGEERAKGNILERFSAQQFPDLHSELNLSSLELGDSALYFCATTGISNTEAFFGQGTRLTVV.